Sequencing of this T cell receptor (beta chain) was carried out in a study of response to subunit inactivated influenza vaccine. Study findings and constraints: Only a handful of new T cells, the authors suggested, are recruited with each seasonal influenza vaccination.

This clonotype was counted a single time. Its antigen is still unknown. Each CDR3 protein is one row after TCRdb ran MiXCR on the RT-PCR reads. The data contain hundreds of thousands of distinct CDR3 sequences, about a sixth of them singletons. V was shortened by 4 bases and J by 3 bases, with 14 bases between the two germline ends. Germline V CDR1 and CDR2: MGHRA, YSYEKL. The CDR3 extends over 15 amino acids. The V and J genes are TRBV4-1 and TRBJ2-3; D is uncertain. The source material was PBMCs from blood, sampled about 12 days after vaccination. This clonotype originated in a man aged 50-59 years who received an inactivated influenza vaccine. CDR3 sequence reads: CASSPGAGQTDTQYF. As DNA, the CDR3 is TGCGCCAGCAGCCCCGGAGCCGGGCAGACAGATACGCAGTATTTT.